This note documents a single T cell receptor (beta chain) sequence. Per the original data handling: Estimated nucleated cell counts came from reference gene primer amplification. Using immunoSEQ multiplex PCR, the repertoire was profiled, and TCRdb retains in-frame clones only, with some absent. D and trimming come from the DNA, and the V and J calls and clone size come from that table. The sample has some 250,000 clones, about 85% seen once. This entry is derived from a study of blood T cell repertoires in COVID-19. As for the study in general: Acute and convalescent COVID-19 samples came from the United States, Italy and Spain. T cells, B-cell-depleted T cells, or PBMCs provided the cDNA or gDNA that served as material.

CDR3 length equals 12 residues. The germline CDR1 and CDR2 sequences are SGHKS and YYEKEE (reference sequence). V lost 0 bases to trimming and J lost 10 bases, with 9 bases between them. The source material was peripheral blood. This TCR was sampled from a man between 60 and 70 years old who had recovered from COVID-19. This rearrangement joins TRBV5-5 to TRBJ2-3; D remains unclear. The CDR3 region has the DNA TGTGCCAGCAGCTTGGACCCGTCGGCGCAGTATTTT. It yields the protein CASSLDPSAQYF.